This TCR beta chain was sequenced during a study of fetal regulatory T cell absence and autoimmunity. In the case of this clone: Its specificity is unknown.

CDR1 is GTSNPN, CDR2 SVGIG, per germline (reference sequence). This CDR3 spans 12 amino acids. Trimming left V 5 bases short and J 3 bases short, with 10 bases between. This was a survey-level run. The table came from immunoSEQ multiplex PCR; TCRdb's copy has only in-frame clones and leaves some out. Of 85,000 to 100,000 clones detected, 60% to 80% appear once; the ten largest clones hold about 2.1%. General study findings and limits: The oligoclonal enrichment was interpreted as supporting antigen-driven pancreatic autoimmunity before birth in IPEX syndrome.

This chain connects TRBV30 to TRBJ1-1; no clear D. The source material was pancreas tissue. This receptor was identified in a male donor with IPEX syndrome. The CDR3 loop reads CAWGRVDTEAFF. DNA of the CDR3: TGTGCCTGGGGGAGGGTTGACACTGAAGCTTTCTTT.